This T cell receptor (beta chain) was sequenced for a study of identical twins. TCRdb redid the calling of the 5' RACE reads with MiXCR, one entry per CDR3 protein. The data contain roughly 710,000 distinct CDR3 sequences, around 6% of them singletons. This CDR3 is built from 15 residues. J gave up 10 bases and V 4 bases, and 9 bases lay outside the gene matches. Germline-derived CDR1 and CDR2 are MGHRA and YSYEKL. Each donor (without exception) was a healthy Caucasian. With respect to this clonotype: Antigen: not known.

General observations from the study: Rather than following the same donors, the conclusions depended on cross-sectional statistical analysis. Some out-of-frame alpha sequences were shared by twins, and these showed excess low generation probability.

The chain employs TRBV4-1 and TRBJ2-1; the match to TRBD2 covers 11 bases. The source is a man between 18 and 29 years old in good health. The sample was naive T cells sorted from blood. CDR3 amino acids: CASSRGGLAVGEQFF. The CDR3 bases are TGCGCCAGCAGCCGCGGGGGACTAGCGGTGGGAGAGCAGTTCTTC.